This T cell receptor beta chain was identified during a study of blood T cell repertoires in COVID-19. The CDR3 consists of 13 residues. Germline V gene data show CDR1 as SQVTM and CDR2 as ANQGSEA. V gave up 6 bases and J gave up 4 bases; unmatched junction bases: 8. TCRdb's table, derived via immunoSEQ multiplex PCR, lists solely in-frame clones and lacks some. The sample shows roughly 110,000 clones, around nine tenths of them seen only once. The specimen sequenced was peripheral blood. This sequence originates from a human donor with acute or convalescent COVID-19. The donor label of this sample is uncertain. The genes are TRBV29-1 and TRBJ1-2; 7 bases fit TRBD1. The DNA of the CDR3 is TGCAGCGTGCGACAGGGAGTCATCTATGGCTACACCTTC. Encoded protein: CSVRQGVIYGYTF.